This entry lists 18 T cell receptor beta chains sequenced from one sample in a study of response to subunit inactivated influenza vaccine. TCRdb ran MiXCR on the RT-PCR reads and lists one entry per CDR3 protein. In the table there are approximately 480,000 distinct CDR3 sequences, approximately 11% of which are singletons. Sequenced material: PBMCs from blood, taken around seven weeks after vaccination. These TCRs come from a man over 45 who received an inactivated influenza vaccine.

The chain recombines TRBV5-1 with TRBJ2-5, with unresolved D. V was shortened by 0 bases and J by 2 bases, with 8 bases between the two germline ends. CDR1 and CDR2 from the germline V gene are SGHRS and YFSETQ. The CDR3 spans 14 residues. The CDR3 loop is CASSLVPGQETQYF. The CDR3, as DNA: TGCGCCAGCAGCTTGGTTCCTGGTCAAGAGACCCAGTACTTC.

The chain recombines TRBV10-3 with TRBJ1-4, with TRBD1 matching 8 bases. V lost 6 bases to trimming and J lost 1 base; unmatched junction nucleotides: 4. Germline V gene data show CDR1 as ENHRY and CDR2 as SYGVKD. The CDR3 contains 15 residues. The CDR3 nucleotides read TGTGCCATCAGCGGGACAGGAGGAACTAATGAAAAACTGTTTTTT. Its translation is CAISGTGGTNEKLFF.

V usage is TRBV20-1 and J usage is TRBJ2-1; D not resolved. The ends were cut back, 6 bases at V and 4 bases at J, with 16 bases in the middle. There are 14 residues in the CDR3. CDR1 and CDR2 (germline): DFQATT, SNEGSKA (reference sequence). CDR3 region: CSALSKSAYNEQFF. The CDR3 nucleotides are TGCAGTGCCCTAAGTAAGTCAGCGTACAATGAGCAGTTCTTC.

The chain recombines TRBV5-5 with TRBJ2-1; D is possibly TRBD1 (6 bases). V was shortened by 0 bases and J by 0 bases, with 10 bases between the two germline ends. The V gene's germline CDR1 is SGHKS and CDR2 YYEKEE (reference sequence). CDR3 length: 16 amino acids. CDR3 in amino acids: CASSLAGASSYNEQFF. CDR3 nucleotide sequence: TGTGCCAGCAGCTTGGCAGGGGCGAGCTCCTACAATGAGCAGTTCTTC.

CDR3 residues: CSAREDSSYEQYF. Here the CDR3 DNA reads TGCAGTGCCAGGGAGGACAGCTCCTACGAGCAGTACTTC. The chain employs TRBV20-1 and TRBJ2-7; D may be TRBD1 or TRBD2 (6 bases each). Between the trimmed V and J ends, which lost 6 bases and 0 bases, there was a span of 12 bases. Germline V CDR1 and CDR2: DFQATT, SNEGSKA (reference sequence). This CDR3 contains 13 residues.

The chain is built from TRBV5-1 and TRBJ1-6; D remains unclear. The CDR3 sequence is 13 residues long. The V end lost 0 bases, the J end lost 8 bases, and 6 bases lay between the germline ends. Germline CDR1 reads SGHRS; CDR2 reads YFSETQ. CDR3: CASSLAEDSPLHF. CDR3 DNA: TGCGCCAGCAGCTTGGCCGAGGATTCACCCCTCCACTTT.

Here the CDR3 reads CAIRAGTSGTGELFF. In DNA, the CDR3 is TGTGCCATCAGAGCCGGGACTAGCGGCACCGGGGAGCTGTTTTTT. The rearrangement links TRBV10-3 to TRBJ2-2, with 11 nucleotides matching TRBD2. The CDR3 length is 15 residues. Germline V gives CDR1 ENHRY, CDR2 SYGVKD. Germline trimming cut 6 bases from V and 4 bases from J; bases unmatched to any gene: 4.

This clonotype was observed a few times. J is TRBJ2-6 and V is TRBV10-3, with a weak D call TRBD1 (5 bases). From germline, CDR1 is ENHRY and CDR2 SYGVKD. The length of the CDR3 is 16 residues. Between the trimmed V and J ends, which lost 6 bases and 0 bases, there was a span of 12 bases. This CDR3 is CAIRGQGYSGANVLTF. The DNA of the CDR3 is TGTGCCATCAGAGGGCAGGGTTACTCTGGGGCCAACGTCCTGACTTTC.

V is TRBV20-1 and J is TRBJ2-7; 9 positions match TRBD2. This CDR3 contains 16 residues. Trimming removed 0 bases from V and 5 bases from J; junction bases left unmatched: 11. From germline, CDR1 is DFQATT and CDR2 SNEGSKA (reference sequence). CDR3 sequence reads: CSARDRGSGRLNEQYF. The CDR3 DNA reads TGCAGTGCTAGAGACCGGGGTAGCGGGAGACTCAACGAGCAGTACTTC.

This clonotype was observed many times. This chain connects TRBV7-9 to TRBJ2-1; 7 bases are shared with TRBD2. Trimming cost V 4 bases and J 8 bases; bases outside gene matches: 5. This CDR3 is 13 amino acids long. Looked up from germline, CDR1 is SEHNR and CDR2 is FQNEAQ (reference sequence). CDR3 sequence (DNA): TGTGCCAGCAGCTCCGGGGGGAGGGATGAGCAGTTCTTC. Translation: CASSSGGRDEQFF.

The V gene is TRBV7-2, the J gene TRBJ2-1, with TRBD2 as a possible D gene (5 bases). The germline V and J ends were trimmed by 3 bases and 6 bases, with 9 bases remaining between them. Germline V lookup: CDR1 SGHTA, CDR2 FQGNSA. The CDR3 covers 13 residues. The CDR3 region has the DNA TGTGCCAGCAGCTTGGACTGGACCAATGAGCAGTTCTTC. This codes for CASSLDWTNEQFF.

This clonotype was counted a single time. This chain uses TRBV18 with TRBJ2-5; TRBD2 agrees at 13 bases. The CDR3 is 19 residues long. The V segment lost 7 bases and the J segment 5 bases; nucleotides outside the gene matches: 19. Germline CDR1 reads KGHSH; CDR2 reads LQKENI. Here the CDR3 DNA reads TGTGCCAGCTGCGTGCCGGGACTAGCGGGGACACACTGCAGGGAGACCCAGTACTTC. Its translation is CASCVPGLAGTHCRETQYF.

The chain carries TRBV18 and TRBJ2-3; a possible D gene is TRBD1 (6 bases). The V end lost 8 bases, the J end lost 1 base, and 13 bases lay between the germline ends. The CDR3 is 14 residues long. Germline CDR1 KGHSH, CDR2 LQKENI. The CDR3 sequence: CASSPRQGTDTQYF. CDR3 bases: TGTGCCAGCAGCCCCCGACAGGGCACAGATACGCAGTATTTT.

This clonotype has just a few counts. J is TRBJ1-1 and V is TRBV30, with D perhaps TRBD1 (5 bases). The germline V gene encodes CDR1 GTSNPN and CDR2 SVGIG (reference sequence). V shed 2 bases and J shed 10 bases, with 20 bases lying between them. This CDR3 has 14 amino acids. CDR3 DNA: TGTGCCTGGAGTCCCATCGGAGGGACGCCCGGAGCTTTCTTT. Translation: CAWSPIGGTPGAFF. Drawing the rest from reference TRBV30 and TRBJ1-1, the complete variable domain is SQTIHQWPATLVQPVGSPLSLECTVEGTSNPNLYWYRQAAGRGLQLLFYSVGIGQISSEVPQNLSASRPQDRQFILSSKKLLLSDSGFYLCAWSPIGGTPGAFFGQGTRLTVV.

V is TRBV7-8 and J is TRBJ1-5; no reliable D call. CDR1 and CDR2 (germline): SGHVS, FQNEAQ. Trimming stripped 4 bases from V and 5 bases from J, with 6 bases between. CDR3 size: 12 residues. This CDR3 is CASSSLYQPQHF. The CDR3 DNA reads as TGTGCCAGCAGCTCCCTTTATCAGCCCCAGCATTTT.

This clonotype appeared many times. The genes are TRBV20-1 and TRBJ1-2; D remains unclear. This CDR3 contains 11 residues. The V end was cut by 3 bases, the J end by 6 bases, with 8 bases between. The germline gives CDR1 DFQATT, CDR2 SNEGSKA (reference sequence). DNA for the CDR3: TGCAGTGCTAGGGGGATACATGGCTACACCTTC. Encoded protein: CSARGIHGYTF.

This clonotype was seen more than once but under ten times. Written as DNA, the CDR3 is TGTGCCAGCAGCTTAGAAGCATTGGACACCGGGGAGCTGTTTTTT. It is translated as CASSLEALDTGELFF. The chain carries TRBV7-6 and TRBJ2-2; D unresolved. Trimming left V 1 base short and J 3 bases short, with 9 bases between. The CDR3 contains 15 residues. In germline, CDR1 is SGHVS, CDR2 FNYEAQ.

This clonotype was seen many times. V and J are TRBV29-1 and TRBJ1-1; 10 bases map to TRBD1. V lost 7 bases to trimming and J lost 1 base; unmatched junction nucleotides: 3. The CDR3 contains 13 residues. Germline V gene data show CDR1 as SQVTM and CDR2 as ANQGSEA. The CDR3 reads CSAWTGGNTEAFF. Here the CDR3 DNA reads TGCAGCGCTTGGACAGGGGGGAACACTGAAGCTTTCTTT. The entire variable domain, with the rest obtained from reference TRBV29-1 and TRBJ1-1, is as follows: SAVISQKPSRDICQRGTSLTIQCQVDSQVTMMFWYRQQPGQSLTLIATANQGSEATYESGFVIDKFPISRPNLTFSTLTVSNMSPEDSSIYLCSAWTGGNTEAFFGQGTRLTVV.